This T cell receptor (beta chain) was captured by sequencing in a study of blood T cell repertoires in COVID-19 (dated by TCRdb to the early 2020s). Context from the whole study: Samples covering the acute and convalescent phases of COVID-19 were provided by collaborators in the United States, Italy and Spain. The material from the prospective study consisted of cDNA or gDNA derived from T cells, B-cell-depleted T cells, or PBMCs. Deeply sampled blood TCRbeta repertoires from subjects exposed to, actively infected with, or recovered from COVID-19 were included in the dataset. The repertoires were made available in a free public database intended to serve as a resource for research on the immune response to SARS-CoV-2. Samples were obtained from the ongoing ImmuneRACE study (first 160 participants) and from about 1,300 subjects provided by 6 global collaborators. A de-identified subject ID, COVID-19 status, age in years and sex were almost always included in the sample metadata. Where available, HLA class I and class II types were obtained from metadata supplied by the sample provider rather than from assay-based typing. The research as a whole found: How much clinical and demographic metadata was included differed by source and by participant, and the metadata was provided uncurated.

Each collaborating institution followed its own protocols to collect whole blood in K2EDTA tubes. For TCRbeta analysis, collaborator samples were shipped as frozen whole blood, as isolated PBMCs, or as DNA extracted from either sample type. The immunoSEQ Assay, a bias-controlled multiplex PCR, was used to amplify TCRbeta CDR3 regions from genomic DNA. In the source study's methods: Within the assay, amplification of reference gene primers was used to estimate how many nucleated cells each sample contained. To quantify the absolute abundance of each unique TCRbeta CDR3 rearrangement, sequence reads were collapsed and filtered. For each sample, productive Simpson clonality was calculated by taking the square root of Simpson's diversity index across productive rearrangements. In its TCRdb copy, this immuneACCESS table keeps in-frame sequences only and misses some clones. Where compared with another copy, unresolved V genes explain less than half of these, and the others have no known cause. V, J and clone size reflect that table, while D and trimming were determined from the DNA. The sample data list over 100,000 clones, and about 85% of these were observed just once. The ten largest account for approximately 11% of the sample.

V sheds 3 bases and J sheds 1 base, leaving 9 bases between their ends. The CDR3 runs 13 residues from the cysteine to the phenylalanine. Here the CDR3 DNA is all that survives: 39 bases in frame from base 1. Via the germline V gene, CDR1 is SQVTM and CDR2 ANQGSEA. As to this clone: The antigen this receptor binds is unknown. The input lacks base qualities; no much larger clone sits a single base away.

The source of this sequence is an elderly man with acute or convalescent COVID-19. The sequencing input was peripheral blood. This receptor chain uses TRBV29-1 and TRBJ1-1, with TRBD1 as a weak D call on 5 bases. The CDR3 protein: CSVDRATNTEAFF. The DNA sequence is as follows: TGCAGCGTTGACAGGGCGACGAACACTGAAGCTTTCTTT.